This T cell receptor beta chain came from a study of Graves' ophthalmopathy and Graves' hyperthyroidism. RNA transcripts yielded amplified TCR beta CDR3 regions. HTBI-primed first-round RT-PCR preceded second-round multiplex PCR. TCRdb used MiXCR to reprocess the multiplex PCR reads, holding one entry per CDR3 protein. The sample has roughly 60,000 distinct CDR3 sequences; approximately 52% are singletons. The germline CDR1 and CDR2 sequences are MGHDK and SYGVNS. Trimming removed 8 bases from V and 3 bases from J, with 14 bases in between. The CDR3 length is 14 residues. Moderate-to-severe activity, CAS ≥3, NOSPECS ≥4 and duration under 3 months were recorded for donors with ophthalmopathy. Symptoms, serum thyroxine and TRAb, thyroid ultrasound, and orbital computed tomography formed the diagnostic basis. In its sample, this clonotype was seen once.

V is TRBV25-1 and J is TRBJ1-5; D is undetermined. This clonotype was obtained from an adult woman with Graves' ophthalmopathy. Sequencing was done on a sample of peripheral blood. Here the CDR3 DNA reads TGTGCCAGCGCTCAACCGGGTCCCAATCAGCCCCAGCATTTT. Translation gives CASAQPGPNQPQHF.